The source of this TCR beta chain is a study of glioma-infiltrating T cells after dendritic cell vaccination. Study-level information: Dendritic cell vaccine was injected intradermally three times, biweekly.

The germline gives CDR1 SQVTM, CDR2 ANQGSEA. V lost 6 bases, J lost 5 bases, and 5 bases stayed unmatched. The CDR3 runs 13 residues. The protocol was immunoSEQ multiplex PCR, while the TCRdb copy is restricted to in-frame clones and leaves out a portion. Here the sample spans 30,000 to 40,000 clones, 70% to 85% being singletons. The clonotype originates from a human donor with glioblastoma. This sequence joins TRBV29-1 and TRBJ1-5, with 9 bases lining up with TRBD1. Sample: blood, taken before dendritic cell vaccination. CDR3 DNA sequence: TGCAGCGTGCGACAGGGGGGGGATCAGCCCCAGCATTTT. As protein: CSVRQGGDQPQHF.